This T cell receptor beta chain emerged from a study of human T cells and chemical hapten exposure. Points from the study as a whole: No shift was seen in TCRs above 1 in 1000 frequency with DPC sensitization.

Separate cDNA molecules received unique molecular identifiers, which the library attached to them. Under the authors' procedure: The median was about 96,000 TCRs per sample, ranging 23,224 to 690,600. TCRdb passed the RACE reads through MiXCR, listing each CDR3 protein once. These V and J calls originate from TCRdb's pipeline instead of the authors' own analysis. The repertoire holds some 120,000 distinct CDR3 sequences, with approximately 10% as singletons. Sample time point: healthy volunteer bleed at 2 weeks. Sequencing started from total RNA isolated from unfractionated whole blood. About this clonotype: Its target is unknown.

The CDR3 loop spans 14 amino acids. The ends were cut back, 4 bases at V and 3 bases at J, with 13 bases in the middle. CDR1 and CDR2 (germline): SGHTA, FQGNSA. The clonotype originates from a male donor in good health. Some clones in this sample may be carry-over from other donors' samples. The sample consisted of whole blood. The chain uses TRBV7-2 and TRBJ2-7; perhaps TRBD1 as D (6 bases). The chain's CDR3 is CASSSGTTGYEQYF. For the CDR3, the DNA is TGTGCCAGCAGCTCCGGGACAACCGGCTACGAGCAGTACTTC.